These T cell receptor beta chains were read from a single sample in a study of blood T cell repertoires in COVID-19. TCRdb keeps only in-frame clones here, not all; method: immunoSEQ multiplex PCR. The sample holds some 200,000 clones, over 75% seen once. What was sequenced was peripheral blood. Source of these receptors: a woman aged 40-49 years with acute or convalescent COVID-19. Both conserved end residues are part of each CDR3. The D gene is left open where the match is weak. Size values are once, few and many counts, or a class for expanded clones, and some rows have none.

size: .; D: .; V: TRBV30; J: TRBJ2-5; CDR3: CAWSKGGGRETQYF; DNA: TGTGCCTGGAGTAAAGGAGGGGGCCGGGAGACCCAGTACTTC
size: .; D: TRBD1; V: TRBV19; J: TRBJ2-1; CDR3: CASSVRDRGLLFF; DNA: TGTGCCAGTAGTGTCCGGGACAGGGGGCTTCTGTTCTTC
size: .; D: TRBD2; V: TRBV7-7; J: TRBJ2-5; CDR3: CASSQGLAGGRQETQYF; DNA: TGTGCCAGCAGCCAGGGACTAGCGGGGGGCCGGCAAGAGACCCAGTACTTC
size: .; D: .; V: TRBV6-4; J: TRBJ2-1; CDR3: CASSDEGGLGNEQFF; DNA: TGTGCCAGCAGTGACGAGGGCGGCCTGGGCAATGAGCAGTTCTTC
size: .; D: TRBD1; V: TRBV5-1; J: TRBJ1-2; CDR3: CASSLTTGQAQVYGYTF; DNA: TGCGCCAGCAGCTTGACAACCGGACAGGCTCAAGTCTATGGCTACACCTTC
size: .; D: TRBD1; V: TRBV6-1; J: TRBJ2-5; CDR3: CASSEGQGASSETQYF; DNA: TGTGCCAGCAGTGAAGGACAGGGGGCGTCCTCAGAGACCCAGTACTTC
size: few; D: TRBD1; V: TRBV11-2; J: TRBJ1-6; CDR3: CASSPRTGDNSPLHF; DNA: TGTGCCAGCAGCCCCCGGACAGGGGATAATTCACCCCTCCACTTT
size: once; D: TRBD1; V: TRBV6-5; J: TRBJ1-4; CDR3: CASRDPGQGIEKLFF; DNA: TGTGCCAGCAGGGACCCGGGACAGGGGATTGAAAAACTGTTTTTT
size: .; D: .; V: TRBV6-1; J: TRBJ2-5; CDR3: CASSELRGRETQYF; DNA: TGTGCCAGCAGTGAGTTGCGGGGCCGGGAGACCCAGTACTTC
size: once; D: TRBD2; V: TRBV3-1/TRBV3-2; J: TRBJ2-4; CDR3: CASSQDVRGEDIQYF; DNA: TGTGCCAGCAGCCAAGATGTCCGGGGGGAAGACATTCAGTACTTC
size: .; D: TRBD1; V: TRBV7-2; J: TRBJ1-4; CDR3: CASSWDRGGEKLFF; DNA: TGTGCCAGCAGTTGGGACAGGGGAGGTGAAAAACTGTTTTTT
size: .; D: TRBD1; V: TRBV19; J: TRBJ1-1; CDR3: CASSSHPGQSFEAFF; DNA: TGTGCCAGTAGTTCTCACCCGGGACAGTCTTTTGAAGCTTTCTTT
size: .; D: TRBD1; V: TRBV6-5; J: TRBJ1-2; CDR3: CASSRGYGYTF; DNA: TGTGCCAGCTCCAGGGGGTATGGCTACACCTTC
size: once; D: TRBD1; V: TRBV11-2; J: TRBJ1-4; CDR3: CASRRPGQGPEKLFF; DNA: TGTGCCAGCAGGAGACCGGGACAGGGGCCCGAAAAACTGTTTTTT
size: .; D: .; V: TRBV6-5; J: TRBJ1-6; CDR3: CASSYDMYNSPLHF; DNA: TGTGCCAGCAGTTACGACATGTATAATTCACCCCTCCACTTT
size: .; D: .; V: TRBV20-1; J: TRBJ1-2; CDR3: CSAGVSYGYTF; DNA: TGCAGTGCCGGGGTTTCCTATGGCTACACCTTC
size: .; D: TRBD2; V: TRBV11-2; J: TRBJ2-3; CDR3: CASSLGLAYTQYF; DNA: TGTGCCAGCAGCTTGGGACTAGCTTATACGCAGTATTTT
size: .; D: .; V: TRBV6-5; J: TRBJ1-1; CDR3: CASSYVGVDTEAFF; DNA: TGTGCCAGCAGTTACGTCGGGGTCGACACTGAAGCTTTCTTT
size: few; D: .; V: TRBV2; J: TRBJ1-5; CDR3: CASSLYRSNQPQHF; DNA: TGTGCCAGCAGCCTTTACAGGAGCAATCAGCCCCAGCATTTT
size: .; D: .; V: TRBV6-5; J: TRBJ1-2; CDR3: CASSYQDSNYGYTF; DNA: TGTGCCAGCAGTTACCAGGACAGTAACTATGGCTACACCTTC
size: once; D: .; V: TRBV19; J: TRBJ1-5; CDR3: CASGLGAGWVNQPQHF; DNA: TGTGCCAGTGGATTAGGGGCAGGGTGGGTTAATCAGCCCCAGCATTTT
size: .; D: .; V: TRBV5-1; J: TRBJ1-5; CDR3: CASSSGLVNNQPQHF; DNA: TGCGCCAGCAGCTCCGGACTGGTAAACAATCAGCCCCAGCATTTT
size: once; D: TRBD1; V: TRBV2; J: TRBJ1-5; CDR3: CASRGLLQGARDQPQHF; DNA: TGTGCCAGCAGGGGGCTCTTACAGGGGGCGCGGGATCAGCCCCAGCATTTT
size: .; D: .; V: TRBV6-4; J: TRBJ2-1; CDR3: CASSRGDDNEQFF; DNA: TGTGCCAGCAGCAGGGGGGACGACAATGAGCAGTTCTTC
size: once; D: .; V: TRBV2; J: TRBJ1-1; CDR3: CASSDEEGMTEAFF; DNA: TGTGCCAGCAGTGACGAGGAGGGGATGACTGAAGCTTTCTTT
size: .; D: TRBD1; V: TRBV3-1/TRBV3-2; J: TRBJ1-1; CDR3: CASSQEDRDRAEAFF; DNA: TGTGCCAGCAGCCAAGAGGACCGGGACAGGGCTGAAGCTTTCTTT
size: .; D: TRBD1; V: TRBV13; J: TRBJ1-1; CDR3: CASSPRGQGVNTEAFF; DNA: TGTGCCAGCAGCCCTCGGGGACAGGGAGTAAACACTGAAGCTTTCTTT
size: .; D: .; V: TRBV5-1; J: TRBJ1-2; CDR3: CASSPTGRANYGYTF; DNA: TGCGCCAGCAGCCCCACAGGGAGAGCTAACTATGGCTACACCTTC
size: .; D: TRBD1; V: TRBV18; J: TRBJ1-1; CDR3: CASSPHGGQGASSTEAFF; DNA: TGTGCCAGCTCACCCCACGGGGGACAGGGGGCTTCGAGCACTGAAGCTTTCTTT
size: .; D: TRBD2; V: TRBV2; J: TRBJ2-3; CDR3: CASSDVGTSGTDTQYF; DNA: TGTGCCAGCAGTGATGTAGGGACTAGCGGAACAGATACGCAGTATTTT
size: .; D: .; V: TRBV6-5; J: TRBJ2-1; CDR3: CASSYRQGRDNEQFF; DNA: TGTGCCAGCAGTTACCGTCAGGGAAGGGACAATGAGCAGTTCTTC
size: .; D: .; V: TRBV19; J: TRBJ1-5; CDR3: CASSIGGGSNQPQHF; DNA: TGTGCCAGTAGTATAGGAGGGGGAAGCAATCAGCCCCAGCATTTT
size: .; D: .; V: TRBV6-5; J: TRBJ1-2; CDR3: CASSFYSTNYGYTF; DNA: TGTGCCAGCAGTTTTTATAGTACTAACTATGGCTACACCTTC
size: .; D: TRBD1; V: TRBV2; J: TRBJ1-5; CDR3: CASRTTGGSNQPQHF; DNA: TGTGCCAGCAGAACGACAGGGGGTAGCAATCAGCCCCAGCATTTT
size: .; D: .; V: TRBV30; J: TRBJ1-2; CDR3: CAWSIGQRSGGYTF; DNA: TGTGCCTGGAGTATTGGACAGCGATCGGGTGGCTACACCTTC
size: .; D: TRBD1; V: TRBV7-2; J: TRBJ2-1; CDR3: CASSPGGGDRVNEQFF; DNA: TGTGCCAGCAGCCCGGGGGGCGGGGACAGGGTGAATGAGCAGTTCTTC
size: once; D: TRBD1; V: TRBV29-1; J: TRBJ2-2; CDR3: CSVERQGANTGELFF; DNA: TGCAGCGTAGAACGACAGGGCGCGAACACCGGGGAGCTGTTTTTT
size: .; D: TRBD1; V: TRBV3-1/TRBV3-2; J: TRBJ1-1; CDR3: CASSRQGNTEAFF; DNA: TGTGCCAGCAGTAGACAGGGGAACACTGAAGCTTTCTTT
size: .; D: .; V: TRBV2; J: TRBJ1-5; CDR3: CASSVFPNSNQPQHF; DNA: TGTGCCAGCAGTGTTTTCCCCAATAGCAATCAGCCCCAGCATTTT
size: few; D: TRBD1; V: TRBV7-9; J: TRBJ1-4; CDR3: CASSLGPGQATNEKLFF; DNA: TGTGCCAGCAGCTTAGGCCCCGGACAGGCAACTAATGAAAAACTGTTTTTT
size: .; D: .; V: TRBV11-3; J: TRBJ2-2; CDR3: CASSLGPISGRELFF; DNA: TGTGCCAGCAGCTTAGGCCCCATTAGCGGCCGGGAGCTGTTTTTT
size: .; D: .; V: TRBV5-5; J: TRBJ1-6; CDR3: CASSPGGPSTYNSPLHF; DNA: TGTGCCAGCAGCCCGGGGGGTCCCAGCACCTATAATTCACCCCTCCACTTT